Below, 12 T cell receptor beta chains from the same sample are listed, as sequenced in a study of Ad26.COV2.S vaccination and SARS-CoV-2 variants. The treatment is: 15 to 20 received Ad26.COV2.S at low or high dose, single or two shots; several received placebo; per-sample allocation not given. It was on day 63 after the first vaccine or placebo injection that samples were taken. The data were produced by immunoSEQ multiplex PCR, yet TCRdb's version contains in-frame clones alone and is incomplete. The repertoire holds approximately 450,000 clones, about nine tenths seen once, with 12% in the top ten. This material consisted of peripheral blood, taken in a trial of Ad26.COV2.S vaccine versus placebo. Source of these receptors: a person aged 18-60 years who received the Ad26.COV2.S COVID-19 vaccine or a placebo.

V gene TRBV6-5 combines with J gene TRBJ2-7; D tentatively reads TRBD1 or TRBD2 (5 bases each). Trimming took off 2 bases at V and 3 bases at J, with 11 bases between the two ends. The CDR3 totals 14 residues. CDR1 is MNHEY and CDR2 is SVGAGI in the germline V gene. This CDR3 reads CASSYRPRGYEQYF. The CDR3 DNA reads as TGTGCCAGCAGTTACCGTCCGAGGGGCTACGAGCAGTACTTC.

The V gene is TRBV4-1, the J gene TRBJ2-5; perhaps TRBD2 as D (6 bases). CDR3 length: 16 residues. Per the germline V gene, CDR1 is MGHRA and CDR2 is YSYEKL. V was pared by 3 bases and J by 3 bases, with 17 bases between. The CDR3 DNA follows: TGCGCCAGCAGCCAGGGCGCCGGGACTTTCGAAGAGACCCAGTACTTC. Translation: CASSQGAGTFEETQYF.

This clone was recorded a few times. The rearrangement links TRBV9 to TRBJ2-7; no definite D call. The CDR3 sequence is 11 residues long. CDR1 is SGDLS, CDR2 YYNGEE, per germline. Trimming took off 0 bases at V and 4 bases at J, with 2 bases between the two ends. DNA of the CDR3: TGTGCCAGCAGCGTAGGGTACGAGCAGTACTTC. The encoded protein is CASSVGYEQYF.

The CDR3 loop is CASSQLRTARTEAFF. The CDR3, as DNA: TGTGCCAGCAGCCAACTAAGGACAGCGCGGACTGAAGCTTTCTTT. The chain has TRBV3-1 (or the pseudogene TRBV3-2) and TRBJ1-1, with D maybe TRBD1 (6 bases). CDR3 length equals 15 residues. Trimming stripped 2 bases from V and 5 bases from J, with 15 bases between. Germline V CDR1 and CDR2: LGHDT, YNNKEL (reference sequence).

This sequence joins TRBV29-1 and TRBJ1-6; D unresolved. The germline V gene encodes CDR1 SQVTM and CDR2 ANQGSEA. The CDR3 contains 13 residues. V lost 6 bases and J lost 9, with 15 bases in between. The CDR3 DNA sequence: TGCAGCGTCGGTACCACGACCGGTTCACCCCTCCACTTT. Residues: CSVGTTTGSPLHF.

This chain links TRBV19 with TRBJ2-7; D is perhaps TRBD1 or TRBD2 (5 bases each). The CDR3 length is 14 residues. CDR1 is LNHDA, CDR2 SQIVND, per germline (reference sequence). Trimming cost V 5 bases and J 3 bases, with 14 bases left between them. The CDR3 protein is CASSPAGTGYEQYF. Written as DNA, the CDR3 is TGTGCCAGTAGTCCGGCAGGGACGGGCTACGAGCAGTACTTC. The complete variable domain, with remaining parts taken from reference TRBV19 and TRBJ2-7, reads DGGITQSPKYLFRKEGQNVTLSCEQNLNHDAMYWYRQDPGQGLRLIYYSQIVNDFQKGDIAEGYSVSREKKESFPLTVTSAQKNPTAFYLCASSPAGTGYEQYFGPGTRLTVT.

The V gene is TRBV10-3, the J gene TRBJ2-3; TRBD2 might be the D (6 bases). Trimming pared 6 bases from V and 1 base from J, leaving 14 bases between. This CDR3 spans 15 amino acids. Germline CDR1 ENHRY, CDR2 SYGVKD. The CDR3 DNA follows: TGTGCCATCAGAGTCGGGGGAGATGGCACAGATACGCAGTATTTT. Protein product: CAIRVGGDGTDTQYF.

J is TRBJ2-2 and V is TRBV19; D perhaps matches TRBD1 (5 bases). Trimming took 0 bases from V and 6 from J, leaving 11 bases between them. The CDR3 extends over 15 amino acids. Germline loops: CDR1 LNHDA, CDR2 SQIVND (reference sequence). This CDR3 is CASSIDWGRAGELFF. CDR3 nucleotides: TGTGCCAGTAGTATAGATTGGGGCAGGGCCGGGGAGCTGTTTTTT. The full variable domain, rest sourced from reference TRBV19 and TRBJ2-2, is DGGITQSPKYLFRKEGQNVTLSCEQNLNHDAMYWYRQDPGQGLRLIYYSQIVNDFQKGDIAEGYSVSREKKESFPLTVTSAQKNPTAFYLCASSIDWGRAGELFFGEGSRLTVL.

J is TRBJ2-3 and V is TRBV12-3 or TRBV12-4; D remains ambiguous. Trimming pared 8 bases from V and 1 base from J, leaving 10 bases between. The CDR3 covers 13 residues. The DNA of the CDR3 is TGTGCCAGCTTTGAAGTGGGCACAGATACGCAGTATTTT. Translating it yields CASFEVGTDTQYF.

CDR3 loop: CSGSRGPNTEAFF. In nucleotides, the CDR3 is TGCAGCGGAAGCAGGGGGCCGAACACTGAAGCTTTCTTT. The chain is built from TRBV29-1 and TRBJ1-1; TRBD1 matches 8 bases. V shed 7 bases and J 1 base; nucleotides not matched to a gene: 5. CDR3 length equals 13 residues. Germline CDR1 reads SQVTM; CDR2 reads ANQGSEA.

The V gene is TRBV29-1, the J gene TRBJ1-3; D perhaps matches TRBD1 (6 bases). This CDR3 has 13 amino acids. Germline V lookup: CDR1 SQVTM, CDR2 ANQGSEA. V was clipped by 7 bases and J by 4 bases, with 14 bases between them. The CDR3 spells CSATGTLGNTIYF. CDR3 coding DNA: TGCAGCGCTACCGGGACATTGGGAAACACCATATATTTT.

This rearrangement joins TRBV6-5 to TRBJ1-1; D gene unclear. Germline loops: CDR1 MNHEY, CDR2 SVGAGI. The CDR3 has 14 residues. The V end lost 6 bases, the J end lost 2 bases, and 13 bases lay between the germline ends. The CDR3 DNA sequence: TGTGCCAGCAGCACGGATAGTCGAAACACTGAAGCTTTCTTT. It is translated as CASSTDSRNTEAFF.